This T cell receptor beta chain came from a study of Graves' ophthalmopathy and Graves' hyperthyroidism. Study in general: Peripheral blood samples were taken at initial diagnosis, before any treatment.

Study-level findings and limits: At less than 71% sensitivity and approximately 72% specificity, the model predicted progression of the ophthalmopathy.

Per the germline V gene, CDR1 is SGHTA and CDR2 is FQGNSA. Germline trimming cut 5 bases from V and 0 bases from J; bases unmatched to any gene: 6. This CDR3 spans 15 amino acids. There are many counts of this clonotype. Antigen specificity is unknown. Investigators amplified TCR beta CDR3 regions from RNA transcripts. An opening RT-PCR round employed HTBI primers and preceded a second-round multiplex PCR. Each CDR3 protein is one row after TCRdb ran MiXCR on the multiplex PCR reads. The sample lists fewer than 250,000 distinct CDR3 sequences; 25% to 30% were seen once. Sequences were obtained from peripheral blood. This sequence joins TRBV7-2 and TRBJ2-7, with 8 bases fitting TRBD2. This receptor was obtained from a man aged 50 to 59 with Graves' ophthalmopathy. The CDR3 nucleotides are TGTGCCAGCAGCATTCTAGCGGGTATCTCCTACGAGCAGTACTTC. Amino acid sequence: CASSILAGISYEQYF.